Sequencing of this T cell receptor (beta chain) was carried out in a study of blood T cell repertoires in COVID-19. Sequencing was performed with immunoSEQ multiplex PCR; in TCRdb, only in-frame clones are kept and a portion is missing. The table has about 370,000 clones, 80% to 90% seen once; the top ten hold more than 0.8%. V dropped 0 bases and J dropped 6 bases, with 14 bases sitting between them. Germline loops: CDR1 SGHVS, CDR2 FQNEAQ. CDR3 length equals 15 residues. This TCR was sampled from a man aged 18 to 29 who had recovered from COVID-19. The sequencing input was PBMCs or T cells enriched from blood (not recorded which). The chain recombines TRBV7-8 with TRBJ1-2; D uncertain. The CDR3 reads CASSLARGQPDGYTF. The CDR3, as DNA: TGTGCCAGCAGCTTAGCGCGAGGTCAGCCCGATGGCTACACCTTC.